Listed below are T cell receptor beta chains from one sample, sequenced in a study of blood T cell repertoires in COVID-19. Libraries were prepared by immunoSEQ multiplex PCR; TCRdb keeps only in-frame clonotypes and omits some of them. The profile covers under 150,000 clones, with approximately 80% appearing a single time and roughly 9% taken by the ten largest. The sample comprised peripheral blood. The receptors derive from a man between 35 and 55 years old with active or convalescent COVID-19. The CDR3 runs from the conserved cysteine through the conserved F or W. A D gene is named only where the DNA matches it firmly. A clone size is listed for some rows: how often the clone was seen (once, few, many), or a class if it is expanded.

D gene	V gene	clone size	J gene	CDR3 protein	CDR3 DNA
TRBD2	TRBV5-1	once	TRBJ2-1	CASSAGTSGSNEQFF	TGCGCCAGCAGCGCCGGGACTAGCGGTTCCAATGAGCAGTTCTTC
-	TRBV7-9	-	TRBJ1-1	CASSREGDATEAFF	TGTGCCAGCAGCCGAGAGGGGGACGCCACTGAAGCTTTCTTT
TRBD2	TRBV2	once	TRBJ2-1	CASRGLVGEQFF	TGTGCCAGCAGAGGACTAGTCGGTGAGCAGTTCTTC
-	TRBV29-1	-	TRBJ1-4	CSVARGSNEKLFF	TGCAGCGTTGCTAGAGGGTCTAATGAAAAACTGTTTTTT
TRBD1	TRBV19	-	TRBJ2-5	CASSPTGPGETQYF	TGTGCCAGTAGTCCGACAGGGCCGGGGGAGACCCAGTACTTC
TRBD1	TRBV18	few	TRBJ2-7	CASSSQGATTYEQYF	TGTGCCAGCTCATCACAGGGGGCGACGACCTACGAGCAGTACTTC
-	TRBV5-1	-	TRBJ2-7	CASSLEGRNYEQYF	TGCGCCAGCAGCTTGGAAGGGAGGAACTACGAGCAGTACTTC
TRBD2	TRBV3-1/TRBV3-2	-	TRBJ2-1	CASSQRVGTSLNEQFF	TGTGCCAGCAGCCAGAGGGTGGGGACTAGCCTGAATGAGCAGTTCTTC
-	TRBV2	-	TRBJ2-7	CASSEALSSGWYF	TGTGCCAGCAGTGAAGCGCTTAGTAGTGGTTGGTACTTC
TRBD2	TRBV19	-	TRBJ2-3	CASIPSGAEGADTQYF	TGTGCCAGCATCCCTAGCGGGGCCGAGGGTGCAGATACGCAGTATTTT
TRBD1	TRBV11-2	-	TRBJ2-7	CASSLTGALYEQYF	TGTGCCAGCAGCTTGACAGGGGCTCTTTACGAGCAGTACTTC
-	TRBV9	-	TRBJ2-3	CASSVELVRNTDTQYF	TGTGCCAGCAGCGTAGAGCTAGTAAGAAACACAGATACGCAGTATTTT
TRBD1	TRBV5-4	-	TRBJ2-1	CASSSRIRDREDEQFF	TGTGCCAGCAGCTCGCGAATCCGGGACAGGGAGGATGAGCAGTTCTTC
TRBD1	TRBV27	once	TRBJ2-3	CASSLRGLSTDTQYF	TGTGCCAGCAGTTTAAGGGGGCTCTCCACAGATACGCAGTATTTT
-	TRBV27	-	TRBJ2-1	CASRQNRAPYNEQFF	TGTGCCAGCAGACAAAACAGGGCCCCCTACAATGAGCAGTTCTTC
TRBD1	TRBV4-3	-	TRBJ1-2	CASSRNRGNYGYTF	TGCGCCAGCAGCCGTAACAGGGGAAACTATGGCTACACCTTC
TRBD1	TRBV13	-	TRBJ2-1	CASSYGTGGSEQFF	TGTGCCAGCAGCTACGGGACAGGGGGGAGTGAGCAGTTCTTC
-	TRBV6-6	-	TRBJ2-7	CASSYLQGYYYEQYF	TGTGCCAGCAGTTATTTGCAGGGCTACTATTACGAGCAGTACTTC
TRBD1	TRBV6-2/TRBV6-3	-	TRBJ2-5	CASSYDTGGRETQYF	TGTGCCAGCAGTTACGATACAGGGGGCCGAGAGACCCAGTACTTC
TRBD2	TRBV5-4	-	TRBJ2-1	CASSLGGTRSTDEQFF	TGTGCCAGCAGCTTGGGGGGGACTAGGTCTACAGATGAGCAGTTCTTC
-	TRBV19	-	TRBJ2-3	CASSIDDSPLTDTQYF	TGTGCCAGTAGTATAGACGACTCACCCCTCACAGATACGCAGTATTTT
TRBD2	TRBV5-4	once	TRBJ2-3	CASSTLGGGVTDTQYF	TGTGCCAGCAGTACCCTTGGCGGGGGGGTCACAGATACGCAGTATTTT
-	TRBV6-1	-	TRBJ1-1	CASSEGTAPLMNTEAFF	TGTGCCAGCAGTGAAGGGACAGCTCCTCTCATGAACACTGAAGCTTTCTTT
TRBD1	TRBV6-5	-	TRBJ1-6	CASTVGQAYSPLHF	TGTGCCAGCACGGTCGGACAGGCTTATTCACCCCTCCACTTT
-	TRBV7-9	-	TRBJ1-4	CASSLSSGARGNEKLFF	TGTGCCAGCAGCTTATCTAGTGGTGCTCGAGGTAATGAAAAACTGTTTTTT
TRBD1	TRBV18	-	TRBJ2-7	CASSPPGQGNYEQYF	TGTGCCAGCTCACCACCGGGACAGGGTAACTACGAGCAGTACTTC
-	TRBV15	-	TRBJ1-6	CATSRDHGDNSPLHF	TGTGCCACCAGCAGAGATCACGGGGATAATTCACCCCTCCACTTT
TRBD1	TRBV30	few	TRBJ2-7	CAWRTNRGLYEQYF	TGTGCCTGGAGGACAAACAGGGGCCTCTACGAGCAGTACTTC
-	TRBV10-3	-	TRBJ1-4	CAISPGVANEKLFF	TGTGCCATCAGTCCAGGGGTGGCCAATGAAAAACTGTTTTTT
-	TRBV2	-	TRBJ2-3	CASSGLPGPSTTDTQYF	TGTGCCAGCAGCGGACTGCCCGGACCTAGCACCACAGATACGCAGTATTTT
-	TRBV7-9	-	TRBJ1-5	CASSASQGQPQHF	TGTGCCAGCAGCGCCTCACAGGGACAGCCCCAGCATTTT
TRBD2	TRBV3-1/TRBV3-2	-	TRBJ2-1	CASSQVGRGEFF	TGTGCCAGCAGCCAAGTGGGCCGGGGGGAGTTCTTC
TRBD1	TRBV25-1	-	TRBJ1-1	CASSELRAGGPEAFF	TGTGCCAGCAGTGAATTAAGGGCAGGGGGCCCTGAAGCTTTCTTT
TRBD1	TRBV12-5	-	TRBJ2-7	CASGLVEVGFGDRAIYEQYF	TGTGCTAGTGGTTTGGTAGAGGTAGGTTTCGGGGACAGGGCGATTTACGAGCAGTACTTC
-	TRBV9	-	TRBJ1-1	CASSRGGAGSVTEAFF	TGTGCCAGCAGCCGTGGAGGAGCCGGGTCAGTCACTGAAGCTTTCTTT
TRBD1	TRBV3-1/TRBV3-2	-	TRBJ2-7	CASSRPGQGFEQYF	TGTGCCAGCAGCCGCCCGGGACAGGGTTTCGAGCAGTACTTC
TRBD2	TRBV4-2	-	TRBJ2-7	CASSRGTSGAGGREQYF	TGTGCCAGCAGCCGCGGGACTAGCGGGGCCGGGGGTCGGGAGCAGTACTTC
-	TRBV6-6	-	TRBJ2-6	CASSYPGSGANVLTF	TGTGCCAGCAGTTACCCGGGCTCTGGGGCCAACGTCCTGACTTTC
-	TRBV7-9	-	TRBJ1-2	CASSYREGYTF	TGTGCCAGCAGCTACAGGGAGGGCTACACCTTC
-	TRBV7-3	-	TRBJ2-5	CASSLRGQGQETQYF	TGTGCCAGCAGCTTAAGGGGGCAGGGGCAAGAGACCCAGTACTTC
-	TRBV7-2	-	TRBJ2-7	CASSLVRGPYEQYF	TGTGCCAGCAGCTTAGTGCGGGGTCCCTACGAGCAGTACTTC
-	TRBV7-9	-	TRBJ2-2	CASSLMSGNTGELFF	TGTGCCAGCAGCCTAATGAGCGGGAACACCGGGGAGCTGTTTTTT
-	TRBV6-4	-	TRBJ1-5	CASQPKRTSSLSPQHF	TGTGCCAGTCAACCAAAACGGACAAGTTCGTTATCCCCCCAGCATTTT
-	TRBV12-3/TRBV12-4	-	TRBJ2-1	CASSLHLAEQFF	TGTGCCAGCAGTTTACATCTGGCTGAGCAGTTCTTC
TRBD1	TRBV10-2	-	TRBJ1-5	CASSGQEDRPQHF	TGCGCCAGCTCAGGACAGGAGGATCGGCCCCAGCATTTT
-	TRBV19	-	TRBJ1-1	CASSIGGLGNTEAFF	TGTGCCAGTAGTATCGGAGGGTTGGGGAACACTGAAGCTTTCTTT
-	TRBV2	once	TRBJ2-4	CASSKTPGGPLVF	TGTGCCAGCAGTAAAACCCCCGGGGGGCCTCTAGTCTTC
-	TRBV7-8	many	TRBJ2-7	CASSLGRWVYEQYF	TGTGCCAGCAGCTTAGGGCGGTGGGTTTACGAGCAGTACTTC
TRBD1	TRBV27	-	TRBJ1-2	CATRTGGRNWDGYTF	TGTGCCACTCGGACAGGGGGGAGGAATTGGGATGGCTACACCTTC
-	TRBV9	-	TRBJ1-1	CASSAAGATEAFF	TGTGCCAGCAGCGCGGCAGGGGCCACTGAAGCTTTCTTT
-	TRBV5-6	-	TRBJ1-5	CASSLNTGRVPNQPQHF	TGTGCCAGCAGCTTAAATACAGGGAGGGTCCCAAATCAGCCCCAGCATTTT
-	TRBV5-1	-	TRBJ2-7	CASSLERVHEQYF	TGCGCCAGCAGCTTGGAACGGGTCCACGAGCAGTACTTC
TRBD1	TRBV5-1	-	TRBJ1-1	CASSLDRGTEAFF	TGCGCCAGCAGCTTGGACAGGGGCACTGAAGCTTTCTTT
TRBD2	TRBV7-3	-	TRBJ2-7	CASSSREGVEQYF	TGTGCCAGCAGCTCCCGGGAGGGCGTCGAGCAGTACTTC
TRBD2	TRBV30	-	TRBJ2-7	CAWSTGTRPMGEQYF	TGTGCCTGGAGCACCGGGACTAGACCCATGGGGGAGCAGTACTTC
-	TRBV4-3	-	TRBJ2-5	CASSQDLGAQGETQYF	TGCGCCAGCAGCCAAGATCTAGGGGCCCAGGGGGAGACCCAGTACTTC
TRBD1	TRBV14	few	TRBJ1-2	CASSQGQGYGYTF	TGTGCCAGCAGCCAGGGACAGGGGTATGGCTACACCTTC
-	TRBV4-2	-	TRBJ2-2	CASSHPGQNTGELFF	TGTGCCAGCAGCCATCCGGGACAGAACACCGGGGAGCTGTTTTTT
-	TRBV6-2/TRBV6-3	few	TRBJ1-1	CASSYRLQGNTEAFF	TGTGCCAGCAGTTACCGCCTCCAGGGTAACACTGAAGCTTTCTTT
TRBD1	TRBV5-1	-	TRBJ1-3	CASSSQGSGNTIYF	TGCGCCAGCAGCTCACAGGGGTCCGGAAACACCATATATTTT